This TCR beta chain appears in the sequencing data of a study of blood T cell repertoires in COVID-19. At the level of the study: Sites across the United States, Italy and Spain contributed samples from acute and convalescent COVID-19. Sources were T cells, B-cell-depleted T cells, or PBMCs; the material itself was cDNA or gDNA.

The CDR3 spans 14 residues. Germline trimming cut 7 bases from V and 2 bases from J; bases unmatched to any gene: 5. The germline V gene encodes CDR1 MDHEN and CDR2 SYDVKM. Authors' methods: Amplifying reference gene primers gave estimates of nucleated cell counts. The assay was immunoSEQ multiplex PCR, and TCRdb's table has in-frame clones only and misses some. D and trimming were read from the DNA, whereas the V and J calls and clone size are those reported in that table. In the table there are a few hundred thousand clones, 80% to 90% of which are singletons. The origin of this receptor is a man in his forties with acute or convalescent COVID-19. The sequenced sample consisted of peripheral blood. The chain carries TRBV28 and TRBJ2-7; 10 nucleotides agree with TRBD1. CDR3 in amino acids: CASTPGTGAYEQYF. Written as DNA, the CDR3 is TGTGCCAGCACCCCTGGGACAGGGGCCTACGAGCAGTACTTC.